Included here is one T cell receptor (beta chain) sequence, with context. TCRdb itself ran the 5' RACE reads through MiXCR, one entry per CDR3 protein. The table lists roughly 42,000 distinct CDR3 sequences, 20% to 25% of them singletons. The sorted Tregs were CD4+CD25+CD127-/low cells. Sample: Tregs sorted from blood. The source is a female donor with breast cancer.

The CDR3 here is CATSRDRGNTIYF. Here the CDR3 DNA reads TGTGCCACCAGCAGAGATCGAGGAAACACCATATATTTT. The rearrangement joins TRBV15 to TRBJ1-3; no definite D call. Trimming stripped 0 bases from V and 4 bases from J, with 4 bases between. CDR1 is LNHNV, CDR2 YYDKDF, per germline (reference sequence). The CDR3 covers 13 residues. Full variable domain (rest looked up from reference TRBV15 and TRBJ1-3): DAMVIQNPRYQVTQFGKPVTLSCSQTLNHNVMYWYQQKSSQAPKLLFHYYDKDFNNEADTPDNFQSRRPNTSFCFLDIRSPGLGDTAMYLCATSRDRGNTIYFGEGSWLTVV.